A selection of T cell receptor beta chains follows, all from one sample in a study of blood T cell repertoires in COVID-19. The data were produced by immunoSEQ multiplex PCR, yet TCRdb's version contains in-frame clones alone and is incomplete. The sample contains about 270,000 clones, roughly 85% of which appear only once. What was sequenced was peripheral blood. The origin of the receptors is a woman under 30 with acute or convalescent COVID-19. CDR3s include the opening cysteine and the closing phenylalanine or tryptophan. A D gene is named only where the DNA matches it firmly. Clone size is stated in some rows and not others, as once, few, many or a class when expanded.

d_call	clone_size	v_call	j_call	cdr3_nt	cdr3_aa
NA	NA	TRBV29-1	TRBJ1-3	TGCAGCGCCGAGTCTGGAAACACCATATATTTT	CSAESGNTIYF
TRBD2	NA	TRBV5-4	TRBJ2-5	TGTGCCAGCAGCCCGGGGGGGGTAGCGGAAGAGACCCAGTACTTC	CASSPGGVAEETQYF
TRBD2	once	TRBV5-6	TRBJ2-1	TGTGCCAGCAGCCGGCCGAGCGGGAGGGCAGACAATGAGCAGTTCTTC	CASSRPSGRADNEQFF
TRBD1	NA	TRBV27	TRBJ1-1	TGTGCCAGCAGTACGACAGGGTCCGACACTGAAGCTTTCTTT	CASSTTGSDTEAFF
TRBD1	few	TRBV5-1	TRBJ1-4	TGCGCCAGCAGACCCGGGACAGGGGGCGAAAAACTGTTTTTT	CASRPGTGGEKLFF
NA	NA	TRBV10-1	TRBJ2-2	TGCGCCAGCAGTGAGTCTCGCTGGGGAGCAGACCCGAACACCGGGGAGCTGTTTTTT	CASSESRWGADPNTGELFF
NA	NA	TRBV2	TRBJ2-3	TGTGCCAGCAGCGAGAGTCGACTAGGAGGTGGAACGCAGTATTTT	CASSESRLGGGTQYF
NA	NA	TRBV27	TRBJ2-1	TGTGCCAGCAGCCCGGGGGGCAACCTTGCCGACAATGAGCAGTTCTTC	CASSPGGNLADNEQFF
TRBD1	NA	TRBV28	TRBJ1-5	TGTGCCAGCAGTCGAAGACTGCAGGGGGCGAGGGGAAGTGGCAATCAGCCCCAGCATTTT	CASSRRLQGARGSGNQPQHF
NA	NA	TRBV5-1	TRBJ2-1	TGCGCCAGCAGCTTGGGCGGGCTTTACAATGAGCAGTTCTTC	CASSLGGLYNEQFF
NA	once	TRBV19	TRBJ1-5	TGTGCCAGTAGTATAAGAGGGATCGATCAGCCCCAGCATTTT	CASSIRGIDQPQHF
NA	once	TRBV19	TRBJ2-1	TGTGCCAGTAGTCGGGATTGGGGAGGAGCTTACAATGAGCAGTTCTTC	CASSRDWGGAYNEQFF
NA	NA	TRBV28	TRBJ2-6	TGTGCCAGCAGTTTACGAGGGGGTTCTGGGGCCAACGTCCTGACTTTC	CASSLRGGSGANVLTF
NA	NA	TRBV7-9	TRBJ2-1	TGTGCCAGCAGCTTAGTGGACGGGATATACAATGAGCAGTTCTTC	CASSLVDGIYNEQFF
NA	NA	TRBV6-5	TRBJ1-4	TGTGCCAGCTCAACGAAACAGGGTCCTGAAAAACTGTTTTTT	CASSTKQGPEKLFF
NA	NA	TRBV14	TRBJ1-6	TGTGCCAGCAGCCAGCGCGAGCTAACACCCCTCCACTTT	CASSQRELTPLHF
TRBD2	NA	TRBV2	TRBJ2-3	TGTGCCAGCAGTGATGGGGTGTACGGGAGGTTCACAGATACGCAGTATTTT	CASSDGVYGRFTDTQYF
NA	NA	TRBV19	TRBJ2-2	TGTGCCAGTAGTAAGCGGTGGGAGGTTCCCGGGGAGCTGTTTTTT	CASSKRWEVPGELFF
NA	NA	TRBV28	TRBJ1-2	TGTGCCAGCAGTTTATCACCAGGGGCTGCTAACTATGGCTACACCTTC	CASSLSPGAANYGYTF
NA	few	TRBV12-3/TRBV12-4	TRBJ1-2	TGTGCCAGCAGTTTTCAGGGGATGGATGGCTACACCTTC	CASSFQGMDGYTF
TRBD1	NA	TRBV4-3	TRBJ1-6	TGCGCCAGCAGCCAAGATCCAACCGGGACAGGGGCCAATTCACCCCTCCACTTT	CASSQDPTGTGANSPLHF
TRBD1	NA	TRBV4-3	TRBJ1-4	TGCGCCAGCAGCCAAGACGGGACAGGGAGAAAACTGTTTTTT	CASSQDGTGRKLFF
TRBD1	NA	TRBV28	TRBJ2-1	TGTGCCAGCAGCGGGACAGCGATAACCTTTTACAATGAGCAGTTCTTC	CASSGTAITFYNEQFF
TRBD1	NA	TRBV7-2	TRBJ2-7	TGTGCCAGCAGCCCTAGGACAGGGAGAGACGAGCAGTACTTC	CASSPRTGRDEQYF
TRBD2	NA	TRBV6-4	TRBJ2-1	TGTGCCAGCAGTGAGAGGGCGGGAGTTATTGAGCAGTTCTTC	CASSERAGVIEQFF
TRBD2	NA	TRBV4-3	TRBJ2-1	TGCGCCAGCAGCCAAGATGGGCCTAGCGGGATCCTCTACAATGAGCAGTTCTTC	CASSQDGPSGILYNEQFF
TRBD2	few	TRBV30	TRBJ2-7	TGTGCCTGGACTAGCGGGAACTACGAGCAGTACTTC	CAWTSGNYEQYF
NA	NA	TRBV16	TRBJ2-1	TGTGCCAGCAGCCAACATACGGGGAGCTCCTACAATGAGCAGTTCTTC	CASSQHTGSSYNEQFF
NA	NA	TRBV10-3	TRBJ2-3	TGTGCCATCACCCCCGGGACAAGCGGCCCAGATACGCAGTATTTT	CAITPGTSGPDTQYF
NA	NA	TRBV19	TRBJ1-4	TGTGCCAGTAGATACCCCCTCCGACAAGGGGAGGTAGAAAAACTGTTTTTT	CASRYPLRQGEVEKLFF
TRBD2	NA	TRBV6-5	TRBJ2-1	TGTGCCAGCAGGGGACTAGCGAGGAACAATGAGCAGTTCTTC	CASRGLARNNEQFF
TRBD2	NA	TRBV15	TRBJ2-1	TGTGCCACCAGCAGAGATGTCGGGACTAGCACTAATGAGCAGTTCTTC	CATSRDVGTSTNEQFF
NA	NA	TRBV18	TRBJ1-6	TGTGCCAGCTCACCAGCGTCGGATTCACCCCTCCACTTT	CASSPASDSPLHF
NA	NA	TRBV6-2/TRBV6-3	TRBJ2-3	TGTGCCAGCAGCCCCCCTAGCACAGATACGCAGTATTTT	CASSPPSTDTQYF
TRBD1	NA	TRBV7-9	TRBJ1-2	TGTGCCAGCAGCTTTATACAGGGGGATGGCTACACCTTC	CASSFIQGDGYTF
NA	NA	TRBV3-1/TRBV3-2	TRBJ2-3	TGTGCCAGCAGCCAAGGTGGCTGGTCCGGGGGAGATACGCAGTATTTT	CASSQGGWSGGDTQYF
NA	once	TRBV7-3	TRBJ2-1	TGTGCCAGCAGCTTAACTCAGGGGGGTGAGCAGTTCTTC	CASSLTQGGEQFF
NA	NA	TRBV7-9	TRBJ1-4	TGTGCCAGCAGCTTAGTAAGCGCTACTAATGAAAAACTGTTTTTT	CASSLVSATNEKLFF
TRBD2	NA	TRBV27	TRBJ2-7	TGTGCCACCAAGACTAGCGGGAGCTCCTACGAGCAGTACTTC	CATKTSGSSYEQYF
NA	NA	TRBV6-2/TRBV6-3	TRBJ2-7	TGTGCCAGCAGTTCGACTAGAAACTACGAGCAGTACTTC	CASSSTRNYEQYF
NA	NA	TRBV6-5	TRBJ1-4	TGTGCCAGCAGTTACGGCCAGGCGGGCGAAAAACTGTTTTTT	CASSYGQAGEKLFF
TRBD2	NA	TRBV2	TRBJ2-1	TGTGCCAGCAGTGAAGCGCTTCTTGGTCTAGCGGGAGCCCCCCATGAGCAGTTCTTC	CASSEALLGLAGAPHEQFF
NA	NA	TRBV30	TRBJ2-5	TGTGCCTGGAGACCCCGGGGGGCCGAGACCCAGTACTTC	CAWRPRGAETQYF